Following are 7 T cell receptor beta chains from one sample sequenced in a study of blood T cell repertoires in COVID-19. Profiling relied on immunoSEQ multiplex PCR, and the TCRdb table lists in-frame clones only, not all of them. The table lists 130,000 or so clones, approximately 80% of them singletons. The sequencing input was PBMCs or T cells enriched from blood (not recorded which). These receptors were obtained from a man aged 45-60 years who had recovered from COVID-19.

The CDR3 protein is CAITRLAHEQYF. The DNA for the CDR3 is TGTGCCATCACACGACTAGCCCACGAGCAGTACTTC. The rearrangement uses TRBV24-1 and TRBJ2-7; TRBD2 aligns across 7 bases. The CDR3 loop spans 12 amino acids. CDR1 and CDR2 (germline): KGHDR, SFDVKD. V trimming: 11 bases; J trimming: 5 bases; junction bases outside the gene matches: 8.

The genes are TRBV19 and TRBJ1-5; tentative D call: TRBD1 (5 bases). This CDR3 spans 16 amino acids. Germline-derived CDR1 and CDR2 are LNHDA and SQIVND (reference sequence). V was cut by 2 bases and J by 2 bases, with 13 bases left in between. The chain's CDR3 is CASSIRGLLGNQPQHF. The CDR3 DNA reads as TGTGCCAGTAGTATAAGGGGACTTCTCGGCAATCAGCCCCAGCATTTT.

V and J are TRBV7-2 and TRBJ1-5, with TRBD1 as a possible D gene (5 bases). This CDR3 is built from 15 residues. The V and J ends lost 1 base and 2 bases respectively, with 9 bases between them. Germline lookup yields CDR1 SGHTA and CDR2 FQGNSA. The CDR3 DNA follows: TGTGCCAGCAGCTTAGTGGGGGGGGGCAATCAGCCCCAGCATTTT. This sequence encodes CASSLVGGGNQPQHF.

This clone was seen once. CDR3 in amino acids: CASSLGPTNEKLFF. Written as DNA, the CDR3 is TGTGCCAGCAGCTTGGGGCCGACTAATGAAAAACTGTTTTTT. V gene TRBV5-5 combines with J gene TRBJ1-4; D unclear. V was cut by 0 bases and J by 2 bases, with 5 bases left in between. The CDR3 runs to 14 residues. Germline V lookup: CDR1 SGHKS, CDR2 YYEKEE (reference sequence).

The gene calls are TRBV9 and TRBJ2-5; possible D gene TRBD2, 6 bases. CDR1 is SGDLS, CDR2 YYNGEE, per germline. The V end was cut by 0 bases, the J end by 6 bases, with 15 bases between. The CDR3 has 15 amino acids. The CDR3 nucleotides are TGTGCCAGCAGCGTAGAGGGTGGAGGGCAGAAGACCCAGTACTTC. This encodes CASSVEGGGQKTQYF.

CDR3 nucleotide sequence: TGTGCCAGTAGTATATCACAGGGGAGCACCGGGGAGCTGTTTTTT. This sequence encodes CASSISQGSTGELFF. This chain uses TRBV19 with TRBJ2-2, with 7 nucleotides matching TRBD1. V was pared by 2 bases and J by 4 bases, with 4 bases of the junction left unmatched. The CDR3 covers 15 residues. Germline V lookup: CDR1 LNHDA, CDR2 SQIVND (reference sequence).

The CDR3: CAISESASLNTEAFF. The DNA for the CDR3 is TGTGCCATCAGTGAGTCGGCCAGTTTGAACACTGAAGCTTTCTTT. The V gene is TRBV10-3, the J gene TRBJ1-1, with D hard to call. Trimming removed 0 bases from V and 0 bases from J, with 8 bases in between. The CDR3 spans 15 residues. Per germline, CDR1 ENHRY and CDR2 SYGVKD.